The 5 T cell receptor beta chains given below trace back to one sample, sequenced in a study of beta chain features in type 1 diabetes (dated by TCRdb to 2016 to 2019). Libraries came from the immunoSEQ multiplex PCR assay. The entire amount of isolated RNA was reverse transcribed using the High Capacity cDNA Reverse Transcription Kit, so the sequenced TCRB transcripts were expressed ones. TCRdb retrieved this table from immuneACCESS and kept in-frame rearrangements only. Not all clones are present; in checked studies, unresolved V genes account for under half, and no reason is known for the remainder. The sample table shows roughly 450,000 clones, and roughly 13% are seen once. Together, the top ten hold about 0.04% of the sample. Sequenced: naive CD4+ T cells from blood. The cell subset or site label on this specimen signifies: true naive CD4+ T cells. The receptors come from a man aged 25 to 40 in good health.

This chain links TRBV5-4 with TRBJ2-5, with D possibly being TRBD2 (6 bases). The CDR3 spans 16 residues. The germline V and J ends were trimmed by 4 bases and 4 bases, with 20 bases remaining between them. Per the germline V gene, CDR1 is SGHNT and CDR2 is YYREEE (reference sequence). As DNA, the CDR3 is TGTGCCAGCAGCCCCACTAGCAGCCTATCGGGAGAGACCCAGTACTTC. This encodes CASSPTSSLSGETQYF.

The CDR3 coding sequence is TGTGCCAGCAGCAGGGACCGGGGAGAGACCCAGTACTTC. The encoded protein is CASSRDRGETQYF. This sequence joins TRBV6-1 and TRBJ2-5; D is perhaps TRBD1 or TRBD2 (5 bases each). V lost 6 bases to trimming and J lost 4 bases, with 12 bases between them. CDR3 size: 13 residues. The V gene's germline CDR1 is MNHNS and CDR2 SASEGT.

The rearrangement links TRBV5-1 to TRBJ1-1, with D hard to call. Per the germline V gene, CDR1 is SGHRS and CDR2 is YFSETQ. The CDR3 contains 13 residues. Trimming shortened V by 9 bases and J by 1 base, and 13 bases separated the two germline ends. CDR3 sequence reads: CATQQSWNTEAFF. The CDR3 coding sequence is TGCGCCACCCAACAAAGTTGGAACACTGAAGCTTTCTTT.

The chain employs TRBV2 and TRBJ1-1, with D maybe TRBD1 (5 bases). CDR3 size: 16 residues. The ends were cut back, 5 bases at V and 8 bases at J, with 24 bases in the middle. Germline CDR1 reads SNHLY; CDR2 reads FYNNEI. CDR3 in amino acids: CASSINTGNRHLEAFF. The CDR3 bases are TGTGCCAGCAGTATCAACACCGGGAACAGGCATTTGGAAGCTTTCTTT.

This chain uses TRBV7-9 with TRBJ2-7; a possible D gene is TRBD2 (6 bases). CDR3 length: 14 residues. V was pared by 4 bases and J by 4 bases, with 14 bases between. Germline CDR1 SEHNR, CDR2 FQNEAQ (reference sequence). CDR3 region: CASSSAGGDYEQYV. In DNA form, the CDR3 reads TGTGCCAGCAGCTCCGCCGGGGGAGATTACGAGCAGTACGTC.